The rows below give T cell receptor beta chains drawn from one sample of a study of early stage breast cancer tumors. Method: immunoSEQ multiplex PCR; TCRdb's copy keeps in-frame clones and lacks some. The table has about 28,000 clones, approximately 70% seen once. Sequencing input: blood. The source of these receptors is a person between 35 and 49 years old with breast cancer. CDR3s include the opening cysteine and the closing phenylalanine or tryptophan. A D gene is named only where the DNA matches it firmly. Rows may omit the clone size; those that give it use once, few, many or a size class.

size: -; D: TRBD1; J: TRBJ1-5; length: 14; V: TRBV19; CDR3: CASSTGTGTGPQHF; DNA: TGTGCCAGTAGTACCGGGACAGGGACGGGACCCCAGCATTTT
size: few; D: -; J: TRBJ2-5; length: 13; V: TRBV19; CDR3: CASSDRDIGTQYF; DNA: TGTGCCAGTAGTGACCGGGACATAGGGACCCAGTACTTC
size: few; D: -; J: TRBJ1-5; length: 14; V: TRBV6-5; CDR3: CASSPQGGIQPQHF; DNA: TGTGCCAGCAGTCCTCAAGGGGGGATTCAGCCCCAGCATTTT
size: -; D: TRBD1; J: TRBJ2-5; length: 15; V: TRBV28; CDR3: CASISSGTGQETQYF; DNA: TGTGCCAGCATCTCCTCGGGGACAGGGCAGGAGACCCAGTACTTC
size: -; D: -; J: TRBJ2-2; length: 14; V: TRBV27; CDR3: CASRGLSNTGELFF; DNA: TGTGCCAGCAGGGGACTCTCGAACACCGGGGAGCTGTTTTTT
size: once; D: TRBD2; J: TRBJ2-2; length: 20; V: TRBV14; CDR3: CASSQGRRGRAPPNTGELFF; DNA: TGTGCCAGCAGCCAAGGCCGACGAGGGAGGGCCCCCCCGAACACCGGGGAGCTGTTTTTT
size: -; D: -; J: TRBJ1-3; length: 14; V: TRBV14; CDR3: CASSQYDIGNTIYF; DNA: TGTGCCAGCAGCCAATATGACATTGGAAACACCATATATTTT
size: -; D: -; J: TRBJ2-7; length: 11; V: TRBV20-1; CDR3: CSALQGYEQYF; DNA: TGCAGTGCTCTACAGGGCTACGAGCAGTACTTC
size: -; D: -; J: TRBJ2-2; length: 15; V: TRBV7-6; CDR3: CASSLSLGAAGELFF; DNA: TGTGCCAGCAGCTTATCTCTGGGGGCCGCCGGGGAGCTGTTTTTT
size: few; D: -; J: TRBJ1-2; length: 11; V: TRBV2; CDR3: CASSGGLGYTF; DNA: TGTGCCAGCAGTGGGGGCCTCGGCTACACCTTC
size: -; D: -; J: TRBJ1-4; length: 16; V: TRBV7-8; CDR3: CASSSRETTGDEKLFF; DNA: TGTGCCAGCAGCTCGAGGGAGACCACCGGGGATGAAAAACTGTTTTTT
size: -; D: TRBD1; J: TRBJ2-1; length: 15; V: TRBV11-3; CDR3: CASRIRDRFIGEQFF; DNA: TGTGCCAGCAGAATCCGGGACAGGTTCATCGGTGAGCAGTTCTTC
size: -; D: -; J: TRBJ2-7; length: 15; V: TRBV11-2; CDR3: CASSVLGVETYEQYF; DNA: TGTGCCAGCAGCGTTTTAGGGGTGGAAACCTACGAGCAGTACTTC
size: -; D: -; J: TRBJ2-1; length: 9; V: TRBV29-1; CDR3: CSVEQGTIF; DNA: TGCAGCGTTGAACAGGGTACGATCTTC
size: -; D: -; J: TRBJ1-3; length: 15; V: TRBV6-1; CDR3: CASRAGGGAGNTIYF; DNA: TGTGCCAGCAGGGCAGGTGGAGGGGCTGGAAACACCATATATTTT
size: -; D: -; J: TRBJ1-2; length: 13; V: TRBV7-2; CDR3: CASSIDRNYGYTF; DNA: TGTGCCAGCAGCATTGACAGGAACTATGGCTACACCTTC
size: once; D: TRBD2; J: TRBJ2-5; length: 16; V: TRBV5-4; CDR3: CASSLGGLAAQETQYF; DNA: TGTGCCAGCAGCTTGGGTGGGCTAGCGGCTCAAGAGACCCAGTACTTC
size: -; D: TRBD2; J: TRBJ2-7; length: 19; V: TRBV7-2; CDR3: CASSLVPSSGSGDGDEQYF; DNA: TGTGCCAGCAGCTTAGTCCCCAGCAGCGGGAGTGGTGATGGCGACGAGCAGTACTTC
size: few; D: TRBD2; J: TRBJ2-3; length: 15; V: TRBV19; CDR3: CASSRTSARTDTQYF; DNA: TGTGCCAGTAGTCGGACTAGCGCGCGCACAGATACGCAGTATTTT
size: once; D: TRBD2; J: TRBJ2-2; length: 18; V: TRBV28; CDR3: CASSPNPLAGGFTGELFF; DNA: TGTGCCAGCAGTCCGAACCCGCTAGCGGGAGGATTCACCGGGGAGCTGTTTTTT
size: -; D: -; J: TRBJ2-2; length: 13; V: TRBV30; CDR3: CAWSVQGTGELFF; DNA: TGTGCCTGGAGTGTACAGGGCACCGGGGAGCTGTTTTTT
size: -; D: -; J: TRBJ2-5; length: 15; V: TRBV6-5; CDR3: CASSSEGIPPETQYF; DNA: TGTGCCAGCAGCTCGGAGGGCATCCCCCCAGAGACCCAGTACTTC
size: -; D: TRBD2; J: TRBJ2-3; length: 15; V: TRBV11-2; CDR3: CASSYTSGAGDTQYF; DNA: TGTGCCAGCAGCTACACTAGCGGCGCTGGAGATACGCAGTATTTT
size: -; D: -; J: TRBJ2-1; length: 14; V: TRBV4-2; CDR3: CASSQVGGYNEQFF; DNA: TGTGCCAGCAGCCAAGTAGGCGGTTACAATGAGCAGTTCTTC
size: once; D: TRBD1; J: TRBJ2-7; length: 13; V: TRBV28; CDR3: CASRPGGGHEQYF; DNA: TGTGCCAGCAGGCCAGGGGGCGGCCACGAGCAGTACTTC
size: -; D: -; J: TRBJ2-3; length: 13; V: TRBV4-1; CDR3: CASSQDLEDTQYF; DNA: TGCGCCAGCAGCCAAGACTTGGAGGATACGCAGTATTTT
size: -; D: TRBD1; J: TRBJ2-7; length: 14; V: TRBV7-9; CDR3: CASRDSLVSYEQYF; DNA: TGTGCCAGCCGGGACAGCCTAGTATCCTACGAGCAGTACTTC
size: -; D: -; J: TRBJ2-3; length: 13; V: TRBV27; CDR3: CASKATSTDTQYF; DNA: TGTGCCAGCAAGGCGACCAGCACAGATACGCAGTATTTT
size: few; D: -; J: TRBJ2-7; length: 11; V: TRBV28; CDR3: CASSLQVEQYF; DNA: TGTGCCAGCAGTTTACAGGTTGAGCAGTACTTC
size: -; D: TRBD1; J: TRBJ1-2; length: 13; V: TRBV19; CDR3: CASRRQGDYGYTF; DNA: TGTGCCAGTAGAAGACAGGGCGACTATGGCTACACCTTC
size: few; D: -; J: TRBJ2-7; length: 11; V: TRBV20-1; CDR3: CSFGNRGEQYF; DNA: TGCAGTTTCGGGAATCGTGGGGAGCAGTACTTC
size: once; D: -; J: TRBJ1-1; length: 14; V: TRBV15; CDR3: CATSRDQGNTEAFF; DNA: TGTGCCACCAGCAGAGATCAGGGGAACACTGAAGCTTTCTTT
size: medium-sized; D: -; J: TRBJ1-1; length: 14; V: TRBV23-1; CDR3: CASSHGRGNTEAFF; DNA: TGCGCCAGCAGTCATGGCAGGGGGAACACTGAAGCTTTCTTT
size: -; D: -; J: TRBJ2-5; length: 14; V: TRBV7-2; CDR3: CASSTELGRQTQYF; DNA: TGTGCCAGCAGCACCGAGTTGGGGCGACAGACCCAGTACTTC
size: -; D: -; J: TRBJ1-2; length: 15; V: TRBV9; CDR3: CASSSWPETGYGYTF; DNA: TGTGCCAGCAGCAGTTGGCCGGAGACGGGGTATGGCTACACCTTC
size: once; D: -; J: TRBJ2-7; length: 14; V: TRBV4-1; CDR3: CASSQDARSSEQYF; DNA: TGCGCCAGCAGCCAAGACGCCAGGTCGTCCGAGCAGTACTTC
size: -; D: -; J: TRBJ1-2; length: 15; V: TRBV19; CDR3: CASSTGRAGFYGYTF; DNA: TGTGCCAGTAGTACTGGGCGCGCCGGATTTTATGGCTACACCTTC
size: -; D: -; J: TRBJ2-1; length: 17; V: TRBV10-2; CDR3: CASSESQVLWSYNEQFF; DNA: TGCGCCAGCAGTGAGTCGCAGGTATTATGGTCCTACAATGAGCAGTTCTTC
size: -; D: TRBD1; J: TRBJ2-1; length: 16; V: TRBV27; CDR3: CASNEQGQGAYNEQFF; DNA: TGTGCCAGCAACGAACAAGGGCAGGGGGCGTACAATGAGCAGTTCTTC
size: -; D: TRBD2; J: TRBJ2-7; length: 16; V: TRBV7-2; CDR3: CASSLGLAESSYEQYF; DNA: TGTGCCAGCAGCTTAGGGCTAGCGGAAAGCTCCTACGAGCAGTACTTC
size: -; D: -; J: TRBJ1-2; length: 13; V: TRBV11-1; CDR3: CASSKQEDYGYTF; DNA: TGTGCCAGCAGCAAACAGGAGGACTATGGCTACACCTTC
size: -; D: TRBD2; J: TRBJ2-3; length: 17; V: TRBV12-5; CDR3: CASGLDRLAGVSDTQYF; DNA: TGTGCTAGTGGTTTGGACCGACTAGCGGGAGTGTCAGATACGCAGTATTTT
size: -; D: TRBD2; J: TRBJ2-3; length: 17; V: TRBV13; CDR3: CASSSLRLAGGSYTQYF; DNA: TGTGCCAGCAGCTCCTTAAGACTAGCGGGAGGTTCGTATACGCAGTATTTT
size: few; D: -; J: TRBJ1-2; length: 11; V: TRBV21-1; CDR3: CASSSEGGYTF; DNA: TGTGCCAGCAGCAGCGAAGGTGGCTACACCTTC
size: -; D: TRBD1; J: TRBJ2-2; length: 18; V: TRBV4-1; CDR3: CASSQGTGFGIYTGELFF; DNA: TGCGCCAGCAGCCAAGGGACAGGCTTTGGAATTTACACCGGGGAGCTGTTTTTT
size: -; D: TRBD2; J: TRBJ2-5; length: 17; V: TRBV5-1; CDR3: CASSLGFYGGVQETQYF; DNA: TGCGCCAGCAGCTTGGGATTTTATGGGGGGGTACAAGAGACCCAGTACTTC
size: -; D: TRBD2; J: TRBJ2-1; length: 15; V: TRBV7-8; CDR3: CASSSTSGVGNEQFF; DNA: TGTGCCAGCAGCTCTACTAGCGGGGTCGGGAATGAGCAGTTCTTC
size: -; D: TRBD1; J: TRBJ1-1; length: 16; V: TRBV5-1; CDR3: CASSPGQGARDTEAFF; DNA: TGCGCCAGCAGCCCGGGACAGGGGGCGCGGGACACTGAAGCTTTCTTT
size: few; D: -; J: TRBJ1-2; length: 13; V: TRBV5-1; CDR3: CASSLVGADGYTF; DNA: TGCGCCAGCAGCTTGGTGGGGGCGGATGGCTACACCTTC
size: medium-sized; D: -; J: TRBJ2-2; length: 17; V: TRBV18; CDR3: CASSPTYREVNTGELFF; DNA: TGTGCCAGCTCACCAACTTACAGGGAAGTTAACACCGGGGAGCTGTTTTTT
size: medium-sized; D: -; J: TRBJ1-1; length: 12; V: TRBV6-6; CDR3: CASSHQGTEAFF; DNA: TGTGCCAGCAGCCATCAGGGCACTGAAGCTTTCTTT
size: few; D: -; J: TRBJ1-4; length: 12; V: TRBV19; CDR3: CASSTIAEKLFF; DNA: TGTGCCAGTAGTACAATAGCGGAAAAACTGTTTTTT